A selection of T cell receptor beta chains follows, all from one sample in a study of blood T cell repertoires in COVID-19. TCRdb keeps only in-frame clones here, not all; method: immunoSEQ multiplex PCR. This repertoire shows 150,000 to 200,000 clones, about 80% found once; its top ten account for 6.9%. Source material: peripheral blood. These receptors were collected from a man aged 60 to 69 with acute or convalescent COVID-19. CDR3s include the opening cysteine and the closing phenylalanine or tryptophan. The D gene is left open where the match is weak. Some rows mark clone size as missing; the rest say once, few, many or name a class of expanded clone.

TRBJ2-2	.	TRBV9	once	CASSVVGVALRDTVNTGELFF	TGTGCCAGCAGCGTAGTTGGAGTCGCCCTCAGGGACACCGTTAACACCGGGGAGCTGTTTTTT
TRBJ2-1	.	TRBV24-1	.	CATSDPDLPGYNEQFF	TGTGCCACCAGTGATCCGGACCTACCAGGGTACAATGAGCAGTTCTTC
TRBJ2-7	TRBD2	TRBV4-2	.	CASSQTLTSGSPYEQYF	TGTGCCAGCAGCCAAACCCTGACTAGCGGGAGCCCATACGAGCAGTACTTC
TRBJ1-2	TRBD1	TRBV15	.	CATSRDRTGYGYTF	TGTGCCACCAGCAGAGACAGGACAGGGTATGGCTACACCTTC
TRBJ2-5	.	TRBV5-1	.	CASSPVVRPQETQYF	TGCGCCAGCAGCCCGGTAGTGCGGCCGCAAGAGACCCAGTACTTC
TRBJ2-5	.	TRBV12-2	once	CASRIPYPSLETQYF	TGTGCAAGTCGCATACCCTACCCTAGCCTGGAGACCCAGTACTTC
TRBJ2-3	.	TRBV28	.	CASSLGGRYADTQYF	TGTGCCAGCAGTTTAGGGGGGAGATATGCAGATACGCAGTATTTT
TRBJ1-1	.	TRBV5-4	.	CASRTQGAYTEAFF	TGTGCCAGCAGGACACAGGGAGCCTACACTGAAGCTTTCTTT
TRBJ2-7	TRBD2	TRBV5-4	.	CASSLGREDLTYEQYF	TGTGCCAGCAGCTTGGGGCGGGAGGATTTAACCTACGAGCAGTACTTC
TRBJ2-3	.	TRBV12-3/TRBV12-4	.	CASSIDSTDTQYF	TGTGCCAGCAGTATCGACTCCACAGATACGCAGTATTTT
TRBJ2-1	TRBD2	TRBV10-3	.	CAISEPGTSGGDEQFF	TGTGCCATCAGTGAGCCCGGGACTAGCGGGGGCGATGAGCAGTTCTTC
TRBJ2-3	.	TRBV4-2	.	CASSGVRTQYF	TGTGCCAGCAGCGGAGTTCGTACGCAGTATTTT
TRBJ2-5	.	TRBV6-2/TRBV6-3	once	CASSFFFLAGQETQYF	TGTGCCAGCAGTTTTTTCTTCCTGGCGGGGCAAGAGACCCAGTACTTC
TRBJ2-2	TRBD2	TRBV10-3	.	CAIGSGGPGTGELFF	TGTGCCATCGGATCGGGAGGGCCCGGCACCGGGGAGCTGTTTTTT
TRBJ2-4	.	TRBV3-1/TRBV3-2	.	CASSPTRQFKNIQYF	TGTGCCAGCAGCCCCACCCGACAGTTCAAAAACATTCAGTACTTC
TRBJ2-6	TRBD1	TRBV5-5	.	CASSLAGTGRTGANVLTF	TGTGCCAGCAGCTTGGCTGGGACAGGGAGGACTGGGGCCAACGTCCTGACTTTC